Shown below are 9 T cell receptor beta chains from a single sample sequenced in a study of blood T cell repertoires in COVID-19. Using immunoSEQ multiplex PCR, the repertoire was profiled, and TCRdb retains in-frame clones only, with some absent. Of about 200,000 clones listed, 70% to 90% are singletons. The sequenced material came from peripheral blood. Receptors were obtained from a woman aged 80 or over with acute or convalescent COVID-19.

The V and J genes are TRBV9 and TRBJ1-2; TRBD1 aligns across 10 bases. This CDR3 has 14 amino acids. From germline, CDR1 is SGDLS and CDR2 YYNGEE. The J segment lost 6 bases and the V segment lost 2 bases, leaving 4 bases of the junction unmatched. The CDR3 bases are TGTGCCAGCAGCGTCTCCGGGACAGGGGATGGCTACACCTTC. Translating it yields CASSVSGTGDGYTF.

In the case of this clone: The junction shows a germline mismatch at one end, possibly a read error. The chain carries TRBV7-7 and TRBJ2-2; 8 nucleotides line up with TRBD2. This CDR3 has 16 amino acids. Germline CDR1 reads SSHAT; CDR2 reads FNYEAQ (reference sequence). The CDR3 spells CASSLEAGVGTGELFF. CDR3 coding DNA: TGTGCTAGCAGCTTGGAAGCGGGAGTAGGGACCGGGGAGCTGTTTTTT.

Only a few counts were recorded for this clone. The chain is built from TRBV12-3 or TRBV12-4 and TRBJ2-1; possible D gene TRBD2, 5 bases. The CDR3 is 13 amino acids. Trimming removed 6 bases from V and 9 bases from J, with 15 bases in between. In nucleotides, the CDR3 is TGTGCCAGCAGGCCCCACGAGGGCGGTGAGCAGTTCTTC. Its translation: CASRPHEGGEQFF.

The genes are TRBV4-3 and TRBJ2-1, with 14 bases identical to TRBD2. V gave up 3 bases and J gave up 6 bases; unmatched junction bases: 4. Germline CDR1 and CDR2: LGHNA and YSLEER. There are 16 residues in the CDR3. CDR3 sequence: CASSHGGTSGGNEQFF. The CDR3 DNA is TGCGCCAGCAGCCACGGGGGGACTAGCGGGGGCAATGAGCAGTTCTTC.

CDR3 region: CASSDGRARNTDTQYF. CDR3 bases: TGTGCCAGCAGTGACGGGAGGGCCAGAAACACAGATACGCAGTATTTT. The V and J genes are TRBV2 and TRBJ2-3, with TRBD2 matching 8 bases. With 3 bases clipped from V and 2 bases from J, the junction kept 7 bases outside the gene matches. The CDR3 consists of 16 residues. Germline V gene data show CDR1 as SNHLY and CDR2 as FYNNEI.

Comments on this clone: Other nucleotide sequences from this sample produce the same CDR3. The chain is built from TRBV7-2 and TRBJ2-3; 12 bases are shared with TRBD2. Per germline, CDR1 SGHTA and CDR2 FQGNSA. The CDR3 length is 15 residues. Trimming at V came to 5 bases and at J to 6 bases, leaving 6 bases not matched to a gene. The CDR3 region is CASSKGLAGSDTQYF. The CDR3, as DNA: TGTGCCAGCAGCAAAGGACTAGCGGGATCTGATACGCAGTATTTT. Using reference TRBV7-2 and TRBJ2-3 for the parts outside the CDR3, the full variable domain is GAGVSQSPSNKVTEKGKDVELRCDPISGHTALYWYRQSLGQGLEFLIYFQGNSAPDKSGLPSDRFSAERTGGSVSTLTIQRTQQEDSAVYLCASSKGLAGSDTQYFGPGTRLTVL.

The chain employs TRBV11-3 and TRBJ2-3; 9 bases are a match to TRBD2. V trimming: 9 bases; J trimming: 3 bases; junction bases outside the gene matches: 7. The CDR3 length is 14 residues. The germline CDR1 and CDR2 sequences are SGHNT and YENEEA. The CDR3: CASTAGGPTDTQYF. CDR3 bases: TGTGCCAGTACAGCGGGAGGTCCTACAGATACGCAGTATTTT.

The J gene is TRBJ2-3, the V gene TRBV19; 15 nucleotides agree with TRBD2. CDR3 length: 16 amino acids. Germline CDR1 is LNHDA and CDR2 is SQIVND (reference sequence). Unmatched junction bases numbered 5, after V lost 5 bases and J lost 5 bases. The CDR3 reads CASSPGTSGRRDTQYF. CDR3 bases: TGTGCCAGTAGTCCCGGGACTAGCGGGAGGAGAGATACGCAGTATTTT.

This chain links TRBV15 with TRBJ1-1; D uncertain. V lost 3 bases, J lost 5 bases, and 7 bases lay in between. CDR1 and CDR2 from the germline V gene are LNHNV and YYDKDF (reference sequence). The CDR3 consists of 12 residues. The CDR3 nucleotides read TGTGCCACCAGCAGGTCGAGAACTGAAGCTTTCTTT. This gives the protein CATSRSRTEAFF.